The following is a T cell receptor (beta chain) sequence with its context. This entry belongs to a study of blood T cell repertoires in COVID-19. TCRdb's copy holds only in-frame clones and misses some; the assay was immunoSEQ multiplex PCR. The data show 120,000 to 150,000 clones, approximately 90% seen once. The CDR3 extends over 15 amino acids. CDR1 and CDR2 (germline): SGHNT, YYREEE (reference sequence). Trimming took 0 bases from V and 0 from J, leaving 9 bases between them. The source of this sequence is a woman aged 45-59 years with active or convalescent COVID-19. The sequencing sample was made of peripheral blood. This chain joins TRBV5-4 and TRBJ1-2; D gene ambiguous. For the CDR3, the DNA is TGTGCCAGCAGCTTGGAGGTCGGGGCTAACTATGGCTACACCTTC. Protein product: CASSLEVGANYGYTF.